The present T cell receptor (beta chain) was sequenced within a study of CD8 T cells in Susac syndrome. TCR beta was sequenced from blood CD8+ and CD4+ T cells. Those who served as multiple sclerosis controls were treatment-naive patients with stable or active relapsing-remitting disease. Negative isolation was used for CD8+ and CD4+ T cells and FACS enrichment for TEMRA cells. A quantity of about 0.45 to 1 ug RNA underwent reverse transcription using random hexamers. Across 54 Vbeta and 13 Jbeta, TCR beta CDR3 was amplified with immunoSEQ multiplex PCR. TCRdb redid the calling of the immunoSEQ multiplex PCR reads with MiXCR, one entry per CDR3 protein. The table has about 200,000 distinct CDR3 sequences, about 95% seen once; the top ten hold just under 0.095%. The V end was cut by 4 bases, the J end by 2 bases, with 6 bases between. Germline V gene data show CDR1 as ENHRY and CDR2 as SYGVKD. This CDR3 contains 13 residues.

What was sequenced was CD4+ T cells from PBMCs. The TCR comes from a human donor with multiple sclerosis. The J gene is TRBJ2-4, the V gene TRBV10-3; D gene uncertain. The CDR3 region has the DNA TGTGCCATCAGTGCAGGCTCCAAAAACATTCAGTACTTC. Protein sequence: CAISAGSKNIQYF.